This T cell receptor (beta chain) stems from a study of OX40 agonist ivuxolimab in advanced cancers. About the research overall: Prior checkpoint blockade (anti-PD-1, anti-PD-L1 or anti-CTLA-4) was permitted; 40% had it.

The method was immunoSEQ multiplex PCR; TCRdb's version includes in-frame clones alone and lacks a portion of them. The sample contains 70,000 to 80,000 clones, 93% of which appear only once. A remark on this clone: Its specificity is unknown. Other DNA sequences in the sample encode the same CDR3.

Germline loops: CDR1 MNHEY, CDR2 SMNVEV (reference sequence). V dropped 2 bases and J dropped 3 bases, with 8 bases sitting between them. The CDR3 loop spans 13 amino acids. Study-level points and caveats: Compared with others, partial responders at 0.1-3.0 mg/kg displayed clonal expansion among the lowest. More expanded clones were found, on average, in CD8+ than in CD4+ T cells.

Peripheral blood came from all dose cohorts at three timepoints. The clonotype comes from an adult with an advanced solid tumor such as melanoma, head and neck, liver or kidney cancer. The sample in question was CD4+ or CD8+ T cells sorted from blood, obtained in a trial of the OX40 agonist ivuxolimab. The V call is TRBV27, the J call TRBJ2-7; the D is unclear. The CDR3: CASSLSPFYEQYF. DNA of the CDR3: TGTGCCAGCAGTTTAAGTCCGTTCTACGAGCAGTACTTC.